This paragraph covers one T cell receptor (beta chain) sequence. Its antigen remains unidentified. Mismatch with germline at one junction end may stem from a read error. This sample is part of a study of tumor-infiltrating lymphocytes in primary liver carcinoma. Making TCR beta cDNA involved approximately 530 ng total RNA and a constant-region primer. Modified slightly, ARM-PCR produced TCR beta libraries over three nested multiplex PCR rounds. Two initial PCR rounds of roughly 10 cycles each paired TRBV1-TRBV30 forward primers with a C-beta reverse primer. MiXCR, applied by TCRdb to the multiplex PCR reads, yields one record per CDR3 protein. The profile shows around 25,000 distinct CDR3 sequences, around three quarters of them singletons. Unsorted bulk tissue, about 19-30 mg of it, served as the source for co-extraction of RNA and DNA. Patients diagnosed with primary liver carcinoma received treatment through surgical resection.

The study's findings and limits: Among top clones, only about 7-24% appeared in all five tumor regions.

Germline CDR1 and CDR2: SGHDT and YYEEEE. The CDR3 spans 15 residues. Material for sequencing was liver tumor tissue from sampling region 3. Subset specified: tumor region T3, left-lateral pole. The rearrangement uses TRBV5-6 and TRBJ2-2; 10 nucleotides agree with TRBD1. This TCR came from a man aged 40-49 years with primary liver carcinoma and hepatitis B virus infection. DNA of the CDR3: TGTACCAGCACTATCGGGACAGGGGTCACCGGGGAGCTGCTTTTT. Protein product: CTSTIGTGVTGELLF.